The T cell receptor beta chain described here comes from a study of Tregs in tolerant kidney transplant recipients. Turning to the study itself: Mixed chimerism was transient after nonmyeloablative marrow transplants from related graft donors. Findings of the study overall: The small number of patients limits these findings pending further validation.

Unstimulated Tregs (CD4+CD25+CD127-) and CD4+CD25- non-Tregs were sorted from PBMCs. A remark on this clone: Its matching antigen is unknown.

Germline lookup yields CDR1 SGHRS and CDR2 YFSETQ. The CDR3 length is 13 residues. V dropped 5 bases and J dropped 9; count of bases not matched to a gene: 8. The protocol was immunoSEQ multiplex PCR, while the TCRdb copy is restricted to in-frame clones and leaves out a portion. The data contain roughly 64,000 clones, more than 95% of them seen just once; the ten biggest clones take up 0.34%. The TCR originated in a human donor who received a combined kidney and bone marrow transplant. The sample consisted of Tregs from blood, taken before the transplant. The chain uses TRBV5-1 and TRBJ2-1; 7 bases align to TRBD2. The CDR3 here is CASRAGDGAEQFF. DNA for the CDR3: TGCGCCAGCAGGGCGGGAGACGGTGCTGAGCAGTTCTTC.